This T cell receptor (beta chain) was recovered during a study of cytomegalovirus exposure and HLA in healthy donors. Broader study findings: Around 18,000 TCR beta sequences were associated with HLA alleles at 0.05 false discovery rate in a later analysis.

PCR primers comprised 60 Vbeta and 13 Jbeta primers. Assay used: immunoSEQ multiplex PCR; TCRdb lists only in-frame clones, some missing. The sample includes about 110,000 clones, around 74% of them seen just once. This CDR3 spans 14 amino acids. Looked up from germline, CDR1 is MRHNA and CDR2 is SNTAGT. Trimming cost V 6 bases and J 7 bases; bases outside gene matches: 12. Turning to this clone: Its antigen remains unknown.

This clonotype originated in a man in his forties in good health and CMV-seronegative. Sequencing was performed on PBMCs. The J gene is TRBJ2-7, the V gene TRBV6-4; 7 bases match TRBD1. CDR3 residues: CASSDTNRGGEQYF. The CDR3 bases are TGTGCCAGCAGCGATACCAACAGGGGCGGTGAGCAGTACTTC.